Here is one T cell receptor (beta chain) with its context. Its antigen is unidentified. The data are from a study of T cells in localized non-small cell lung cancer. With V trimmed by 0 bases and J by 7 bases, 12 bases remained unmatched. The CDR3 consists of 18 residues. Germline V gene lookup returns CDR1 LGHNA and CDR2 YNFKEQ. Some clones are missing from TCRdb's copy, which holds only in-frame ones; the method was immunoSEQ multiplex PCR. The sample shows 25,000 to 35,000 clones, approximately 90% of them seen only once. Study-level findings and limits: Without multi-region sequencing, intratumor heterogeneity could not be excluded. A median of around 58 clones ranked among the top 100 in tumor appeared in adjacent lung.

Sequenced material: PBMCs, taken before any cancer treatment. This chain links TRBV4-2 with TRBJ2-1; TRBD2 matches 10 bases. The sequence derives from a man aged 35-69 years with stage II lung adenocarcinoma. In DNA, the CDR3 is TGTGCCAGCAGCCAAGACGGCTGGGGCCTAGCGGGAGCGAATGAGCAGTTCTTC. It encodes CASSQDGWGLAGANEQFF.